Shown below are 20 T cell receptor beta chains from a single sample sequenced in a study of cytomegalovirus exposure and HLA in healthy donors. Primers: 60 Vbeta forward and 13 Jbeta reverse. Measured with immunoSEQ multiplex PCR; TCRdb has only the in-frame clones, and not every one. The repertoire holds 150,000 to 200,000 clones, with 82% as singletons. The sequenced sample was PBMCs. The receptors were sampled from a girl aged 5 to 17 in good health and CMV-seropositive.

The chain has TRBV20-1 and TRBJ1-1; no clear D gene. This CDR3 spans 10 amino acids. Trimming took off 8 bases at V and 3 bases at J, with 7 bases between the two ends. The germline CDR1 and CDR2 sequences are DFQATT and SNEGSKA (reference sequence). In nucleotides, the CDR3 is TGCAGTCCTCCCCACACTGAAGCTTTCTTT. This codes for CSPPHTEAFF.

V is TRBV19 and J is TRBJ2-1; 7 bases agree with TRBD1. This CDR3 has 13 amino acids. Germline V gene data show CDR1 as LNHDA and CDR2 as SQIVND (reference sequence). V lost 1 base and J lost 9; bases outside the gene matches: 3. CDR3 protein: CASSIGTGSEQFF. The CDR3 DNA sequence: TGTGCCAGTAGTATAGGGACAGGCAGTGAGCAGTTCTTC.

This rearrangement joins TRBV6-6 to TRBJ2-7; 8 bases are shared with TRBD1. The CDR3 is 16 residues long. Germline V gene data show CDR1 as MNHNY and CDR2 as SVGAGI (reference sequence). V lost 2 bases, J lost 5 bases, and 11 bases stayed unmatched. In nucleotides, the CDR3 is TGTGCCAGCAGTTACGGCAGGGGGCGCGGGGTGGACGAGCAGTACTTC. Protein sequence: CASSYGRGRGVDEQYF.

The chain links TRBV4-2 to TRBJ2-5; 9 bases fit TRBD2. In germline, CDR1 is LGHNA, CDR2 YNFKEQ. V gave up 0 bases and J gave up 7 bases; unmatched junction bases: 9. The CDR3 length is 16 residues. CDR3 amino acids: CASSQDRREGSGTQYF. Written as DNA, the CDR3 is TGTGCCAGCAGCCAAGATCGGCGGGAGGGTTCGGGGACCCAGTACTTC.

The chain employs TRBV4-2 and TRBJ1-1, with no clear D. V was shortened by 6 bases and J by 1 base, with 9 bases between the two germline ends. Germline CDR1 and CDR2: LGHNA and YNFKEQ. The CDR3 length is 13 residues. The CDR3, as DNA: TGTGCCAGCAGTCCCCAGGAGAACACTGAAGCTTTCTTT. Its protein product is CASSPQENTEAFF.

This sequence joins TRBV6-5 and TRBJ1-1; the D is unclear. V shed 2 bases and J shed 5 bases, with 9 bases lying between them. The CDR3 has 13 amino acids. Germline assignment: CDR1 MNHEY and CDR2 SVGAGI. In nucleotides, the CDR3 is TGTGCCAGCAGTTACGGGAGGGTTACTGAAGCTTTCTTT. Its translation is CASSYGRVTEAFF.

This clone was recorded once. V gene TRBV27 combines with J gene TRBJ2-7, with D maybe TRBD2 (7 bases). V was clipped by 3 bases and J by 6 bases, with 9 bases between them. The length of the CDR3 is 12 residues. CDR1 and CDR2 from the germline V gene are MNHEY and SMNVEV (reference sequence). CDR3 in DNA: TGTGCCAGCAGTTTTGGGGGGGCCGAGCAGTACTTC. Translation gives CASSFGGAEQYF.

The chain links TRBV11-2 to TRBJ2-1, with a weak D call TRBD2 (6 bases). V lost 2 bases and J 5 bases, leaving 13 bases between the germline ends. CDR1 and CDR2 from the germline V gene are SGHAT and FQNNGV. The CDR3 extends over 15 amino acids. The CDR3 DNA is TGTGCCAGCAGCTTAAGTACCGGGAGCAACAATGAGCAGTTCTTC. This encodes CASSLSTGSNNEQFF. Variable domain in full (rest from reference TRBV11-2 and TRBJ2-1): EAGVAQSPRYKIIEKRQSVAFWCNPISGHATLYWYQQILGQGPKLLIQFQNNGVVDDSQLPKDRFSAERLKGVDSTLKIQPAKLEDSAVYLCASSLSTGSNNEQFFGPGTRLTVL.

V and J are TRBV29-1 and TRBJ2-1, with a tentative D call TRBD2 (5 bases). Trimming stripped 4 bases from V and 10 bases from J, with 20 bases between. Germline V gene data show CDR1 as SQVTM and CDR2 as ANQGSEA. The length of the CDR3 is 14 residues. The CDR3 sequence is CSVVLLAGQREQFF. The CDR3 DNA sequence: TGCAGCGTTGTGCTGCTAGCCGGGCAAAGAGAGCAGTTCTTC.

The CDR3 bases are TGTGCCAGCAGGGTGGTAAAGGGAGCAAGCACCGGGGAGCTGTTTTTT. Protein: CASRVVKGASTGELFF. This sequence joins TRBV2 and TRBJ2-2, with D perhaps matching TRBD2 (5 bases). Germline assignment: CDR1 SNHLY and CDR2 FYNNEI. CDR3 length: 16 residues. Trimming took 6 bases from V and 4 from J, leaving 18 bases between them.

The V call is TRBV7-2, the J call TRBJ2-1; D is unresolved. Trimming took 3 bases from V and 0 from J, leaving 9 bases between them. Germline V gene lookup returns CDR1 SGHTA and CDR2 FQGNSA. This CDR3 comprises 15 residues. The CDR3 protein is CASSFQFSSYNEQFF. The CDR3 region has the DNA TGTGCCAGCAGCTTTCAGTTCAGCTCCTACAATGAGCAGTTCTTC. Full variable domain (rest looked up from reference TRBV7-2 and TRBJ2-1): GAGVSQSPSNKVTEKGKDVELRCDPISGHTALYWYRQSLGQGLEFLIYFQGNSAPDKSGLPSDRFSAERTGGSVSTLTIQRTQQEDSAVYLCASSFQFSSYNEQFFGPGTRLTVL.

This chain connects TRBV27 to TRBJ1-5, with 11 bases identical to TRBD1. Germline V gene data show CDR1 as MNHEY and CDR2 as SMNVEV (reference sequence). With V trimmed by 4 bases and J by 6 bases, 2 bases remained unmatched. The CDR3 is 14 residues long. The CDR3: CASSWTGGFQPQHF. The CDR3 DNA is TGTGCCAGCAGTTGGACAGGGGGCTTTCAGCCCCAGCATTTT.

This chain uses TRBV28 with TRBJ2-5; 8 nucleotides align to TRBD1. The germline V gene has CDR1 MDHEN and CDR2 SYDVKM. Germline trimming cut 5 bases from V and 3 bases from J; bases unmatched to any gene: 5. There are 14 residues in the CDR3. The CDR3 sequence is CASSPEQGEETQYF. The CDR3, as DNA: TGTGCCAGCAGTCCAGAACAGGGGGAAGAGACCCAGTACTTC.

This clone was counted once. This chain uses TRBV28 with TRBJ1-3; no clear D gene. The CDR3 loop spans 15 amino acids. V was pared by 8 bases and J by 3 bases, with 17 bases between. Per germline, CDR1 MDHEN and CDR2 SYDVKM. In DNA form, the CDR3 reads TGTGCCAGCTCTAAAAGCCTCCCGGGTGGAAACACCATATATTTT. Translation gives CASSKSLPGGNTIYF.

The chain couples TRBV5-4 to TRBJ2-5, with TRBD1 matching over 7 bases. Germline values: CDR1 SGHNT, CDR2 YYREEE (reference sequence). The CDR3 is 16 residues long. Trimming removed 7 bases from V and 2 bases from J; junction bases left unmatched: 14. The CDR3 DNA sequence: TGTGCCAGCTCGGCCGGGACAGCCAGCTTACAAGAGACCCAGTACTTC. Translation: CASSAGTASLQETQYF.

This clone was found a few times. This sequence joins TRBV7-6 and TRBJ2-5; TRBD1 matches 10 bases. The last part of the DNA fits TRBJ2-7 better; the J call may be wrong. Germline CDR1 reads SGHVS; CDR2 reads FNYEAQ. This CDR3 spans 15 amino acids. CDR3 sequence: CASSSGQGTHYEQYF. CDR3 coding DNA: TGTGCCAGCAGCTCGGGACAGGGGACCCATTACGAGCAGTACTTC.

The chain combines TRBV27 with TRBJ2-1, with 10 bases fitting TRBD2. V trimming: 2 bases; J trimming: 7 bases; junction bases outside the gene matches: 5. The CDR3 has 15 residues. Germline V gene data show CDR1 as MNHEY and CDR2 as SMNVEV (reference sequence). This CDR3 reads CASSLLAGELNEQFF. The DNA for the CDR3 is TGTGCCAGCAGTTTACTAGCGGGAGAGTTGAATGAGCAGTTCTTC.

This clone appeared a few times. This chain joins TRBV28 and TRBJ1-3, with TRBD1 matching over 7 bases. Per germline, CDR1 MDHEN and CDR2 SYDVKM. J gave up 0 bases and V 5 bases, and 16 bases lay outside the gene matches. The CDR3 runs 19 residues. The CDR3 nucleotides are TGTGCCAGCAGTGATCTCACAGGGGCAGTTGGACTCTCTGGAAACACCATATATTTT. Encoded protein: CASSDLTGAVGLSGNTIYF.

The V call is TRBV13, the J call TRBJ2-2, with a weak D call TRBD1 (6 bases). This CDR3 region has 15 residues. Germline values: CDR1 PRHDT, CDR2 FYEKMQ (reference sequence). V lost 8 bases, J lost 2 bases, and 15 bases lay in between. CDR3 protein: CASGTGTPNTGELFF. The CDR3, as DNA: TGTGCCAGCGGAACCGGGACACCAAACACCGGGGAGCTGTTTTTT.

This chain uses TRBV28 with TRBJ1-2, with D hard to call. Trimming cost V 3 bases and J 7 bases, with 15 bases left between them. The CDR3 totals 14 residues. The germline gives CDR1 MDHEN, CDR2 SYDVKM. The CDR3 bases are TGTGCCAGCAGTTTGTCCGCGAATGCGGTTGGCTACACCTTC. This codes for CASSLSANAVGYTF.